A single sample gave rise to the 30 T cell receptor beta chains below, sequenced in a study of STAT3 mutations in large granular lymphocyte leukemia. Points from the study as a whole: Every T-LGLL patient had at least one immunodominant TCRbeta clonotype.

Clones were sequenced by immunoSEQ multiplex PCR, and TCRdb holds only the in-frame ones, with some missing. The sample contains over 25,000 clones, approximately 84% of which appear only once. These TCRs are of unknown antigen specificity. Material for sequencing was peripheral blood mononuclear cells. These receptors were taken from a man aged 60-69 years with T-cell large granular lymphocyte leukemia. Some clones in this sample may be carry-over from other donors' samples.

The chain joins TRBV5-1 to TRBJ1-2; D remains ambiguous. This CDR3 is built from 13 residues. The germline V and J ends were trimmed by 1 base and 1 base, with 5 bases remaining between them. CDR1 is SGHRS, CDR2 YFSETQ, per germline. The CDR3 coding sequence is TGCGCCAGCAGCTTGAACAGTAACTATGGCTACACCTTC. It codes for CASSLNSNYGYTF. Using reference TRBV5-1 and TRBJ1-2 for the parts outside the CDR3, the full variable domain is KAGVTQTPRYLIKTRGQQVTLSCSPISGHRSVSWYQQTPGQGLQFLFEYFSETQRNKGNFPGRFSGRQFSNSRSEMNVSTLELGDSALYLCASSLNSNYGYTFGSGTRLTVV.

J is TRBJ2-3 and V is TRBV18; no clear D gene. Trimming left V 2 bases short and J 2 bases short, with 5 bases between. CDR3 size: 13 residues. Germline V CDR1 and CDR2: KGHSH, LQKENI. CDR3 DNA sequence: TGTGCCAGCTCACCAGGAAACACAGATACGCAGTATTTT. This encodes CASSPGNTDTQYF.

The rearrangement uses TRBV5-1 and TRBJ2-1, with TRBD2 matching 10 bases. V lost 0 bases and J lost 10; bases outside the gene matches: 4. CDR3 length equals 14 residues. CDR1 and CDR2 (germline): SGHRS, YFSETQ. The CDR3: CASSLVLAGTEQFF. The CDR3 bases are TGCGCCAGCAGCTTGGTACTAGCGGGAACCGAGCAGTTCTTC.

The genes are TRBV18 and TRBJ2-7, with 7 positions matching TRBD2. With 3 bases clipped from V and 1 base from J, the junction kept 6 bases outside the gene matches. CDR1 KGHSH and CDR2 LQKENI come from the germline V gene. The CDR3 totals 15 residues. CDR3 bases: TGTGCCAGCTCACCCAGCGGGGTTTCTTCCTACGAGCAGTACTTC. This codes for CASSPSGVSSYEQYF.

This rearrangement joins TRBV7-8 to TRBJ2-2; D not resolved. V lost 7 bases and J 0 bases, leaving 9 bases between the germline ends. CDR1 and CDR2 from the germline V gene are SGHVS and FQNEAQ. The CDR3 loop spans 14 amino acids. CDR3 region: CASTTETNTGELFF. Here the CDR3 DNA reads TGTGCCAGCACTACAGAGACGAACACCGGGGAGCTGTTTTTT.

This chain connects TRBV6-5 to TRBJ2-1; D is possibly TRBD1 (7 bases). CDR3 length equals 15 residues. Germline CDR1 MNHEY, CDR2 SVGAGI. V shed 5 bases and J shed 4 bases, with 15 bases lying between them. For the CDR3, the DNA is TGTGCCAGCAGTCCCACCTCAGGGGGGTACAATGAGCAGTTCTTC. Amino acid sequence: CASSPTSGGYNEQFF.

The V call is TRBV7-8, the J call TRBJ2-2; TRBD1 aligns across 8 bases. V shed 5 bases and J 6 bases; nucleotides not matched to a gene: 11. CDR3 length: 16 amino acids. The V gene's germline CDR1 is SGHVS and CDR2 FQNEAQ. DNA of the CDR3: TGTGCCAGCAGCCCAGTAGCAGGGGGCGTCTCCGGGGAGCTGTTTTTT. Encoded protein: CASSPVAGGVSGELFF.

The CDR3 spells CASRTGRGYTF. The CDR3 region has the DNA TGTGCCAGCAGGACTGGTCGGGGCTACACCTTC. The rearrangement joins TRBV19 to TRBJ1-2; D call uncertain. Germline lookup yields CDR1 LNHDA and CDR2 SQIVND (reference sequence). This CDR3 is 11 amino acids long. V was pared by 9 bases and J by 8 bases, with 13 bases between.

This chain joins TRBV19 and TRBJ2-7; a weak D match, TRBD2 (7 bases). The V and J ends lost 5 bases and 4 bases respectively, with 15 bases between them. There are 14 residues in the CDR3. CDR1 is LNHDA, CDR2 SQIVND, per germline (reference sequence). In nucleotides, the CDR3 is TGTGCCAGTAGTCCACGGGGGGCGGCTTACGAGCAGTACTTC. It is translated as CASSPRGAAYEQYF.

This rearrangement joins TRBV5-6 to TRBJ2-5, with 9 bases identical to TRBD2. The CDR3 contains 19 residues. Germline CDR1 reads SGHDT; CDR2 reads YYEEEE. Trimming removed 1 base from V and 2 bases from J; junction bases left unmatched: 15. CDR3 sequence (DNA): TGTGCCAGCAGCTTGCCGGGACTAGCCGCCCTAGCAAGTCAAGAGACCCAGTACTTC. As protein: CASSLPGLAALASQETQYF.

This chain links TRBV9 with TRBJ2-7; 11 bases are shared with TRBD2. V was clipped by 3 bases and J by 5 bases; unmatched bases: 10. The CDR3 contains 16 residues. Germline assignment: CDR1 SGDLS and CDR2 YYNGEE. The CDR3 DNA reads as TGTGCCAGCAGCGCAGGTTTTCTGACTAGCGGGGACGAGCAGTACTTC. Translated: CASSAGFLTSGDEQYF.

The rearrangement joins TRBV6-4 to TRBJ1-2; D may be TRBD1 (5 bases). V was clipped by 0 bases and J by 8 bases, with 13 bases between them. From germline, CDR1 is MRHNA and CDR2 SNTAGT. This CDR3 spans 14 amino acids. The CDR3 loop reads CASSDSRGLGGYTF. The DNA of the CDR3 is TGTGCCAGCAGTGACTCGCGGGGCCTCGGGGGCTACACCTTC.

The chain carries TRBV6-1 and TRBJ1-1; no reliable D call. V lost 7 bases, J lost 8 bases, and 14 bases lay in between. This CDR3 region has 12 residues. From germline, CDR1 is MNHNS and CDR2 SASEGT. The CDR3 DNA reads TGTGCCAGCATCCCCACACGCAGGGAAGCTTTCTTT. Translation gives CASIPTRREAFF.

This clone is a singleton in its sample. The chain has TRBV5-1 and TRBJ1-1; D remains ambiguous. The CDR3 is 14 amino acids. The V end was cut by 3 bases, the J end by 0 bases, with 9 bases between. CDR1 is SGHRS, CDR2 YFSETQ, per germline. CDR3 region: CASSSRTLNTEAFF. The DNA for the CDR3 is TGCGCCAGCAGCTCGCGGACCTTGAACACTGAAGCTTTCTTT.

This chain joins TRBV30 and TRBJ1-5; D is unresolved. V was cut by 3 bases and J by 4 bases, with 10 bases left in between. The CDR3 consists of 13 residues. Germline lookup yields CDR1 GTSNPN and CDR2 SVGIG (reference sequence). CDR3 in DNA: TGTGCCTGGAGACCCCGGAGTAATCAGCCCCAGCATTTT. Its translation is CAWRPRSNQPQHF.

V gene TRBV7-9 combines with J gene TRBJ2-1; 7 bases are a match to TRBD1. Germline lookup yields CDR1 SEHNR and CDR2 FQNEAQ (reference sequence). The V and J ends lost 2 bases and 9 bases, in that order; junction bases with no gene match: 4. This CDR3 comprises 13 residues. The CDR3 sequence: CASSLNEGAEQFF. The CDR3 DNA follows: TGTGCCAGCAGCTTAAACGAGGGGGCTGAGCAGTTCTTC.

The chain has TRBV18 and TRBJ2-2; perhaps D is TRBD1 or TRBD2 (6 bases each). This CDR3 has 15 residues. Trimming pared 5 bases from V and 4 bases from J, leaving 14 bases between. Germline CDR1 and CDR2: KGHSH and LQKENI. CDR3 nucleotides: TGTGCCAGCTCAAGGGAGGCAGGGGTCACCGGGGAGCTGTTTTTT. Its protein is CASSREAGVTGELFF.

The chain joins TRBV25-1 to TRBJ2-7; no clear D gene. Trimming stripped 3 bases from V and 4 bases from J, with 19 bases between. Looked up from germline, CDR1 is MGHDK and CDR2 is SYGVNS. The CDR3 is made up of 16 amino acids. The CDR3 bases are TGTGCCAGCAGTGAGGGTATGGCTAGTGGCCTTTACGAGCAGTACTTC. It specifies CASSEGMASGLYEQYF.

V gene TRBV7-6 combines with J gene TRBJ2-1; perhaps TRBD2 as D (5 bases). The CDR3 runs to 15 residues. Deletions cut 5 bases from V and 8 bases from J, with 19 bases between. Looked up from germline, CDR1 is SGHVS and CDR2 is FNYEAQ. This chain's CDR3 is CASSPLVPSQDEQFF. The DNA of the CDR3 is TGTGCCAGCAGCCCCCTAGTCCCTAGCCAGGATGAGCAGTTCTTC.

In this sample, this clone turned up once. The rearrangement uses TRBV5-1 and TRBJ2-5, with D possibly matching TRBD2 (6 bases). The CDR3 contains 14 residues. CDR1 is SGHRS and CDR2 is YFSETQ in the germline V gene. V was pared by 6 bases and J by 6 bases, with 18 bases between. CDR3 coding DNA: TGCGCCAGCACGGAGGGAGGTTATGTGAAGACCCAGTACTTC. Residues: CASTEGGYVKTQYF.

For the CDR3, the DNA is TGTGCCAGCAGCGTAGAAGGGCTAGCGGGGACCACAGATACGCAGTATTTT. This translates into CASSVEGLAGTTDTQYF. The chain uses TRBV9 and TRBJ2-3; 9 bases agree with TRBD2. Germline V gives CDR1 SGDLS, CDR2 YYNGEE. Losses at the gene ends were 0 bases for V and 2 bases for J; bases not matched to a gene: 7. This CDR3 region has 17 residues.

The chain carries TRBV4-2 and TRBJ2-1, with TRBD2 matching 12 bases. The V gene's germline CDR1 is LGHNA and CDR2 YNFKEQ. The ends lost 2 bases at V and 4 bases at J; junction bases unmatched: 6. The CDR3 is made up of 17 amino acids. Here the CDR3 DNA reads TGTGCCAGCAGCCAACCTAGCGGGAGGGCCCCTTACAATGAGCAGTTCTTC. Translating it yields CASSQPSGRAPYNEQFF.

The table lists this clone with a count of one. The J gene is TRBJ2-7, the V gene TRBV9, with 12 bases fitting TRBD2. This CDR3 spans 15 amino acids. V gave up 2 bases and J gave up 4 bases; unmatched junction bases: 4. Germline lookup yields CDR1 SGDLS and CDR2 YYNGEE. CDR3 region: CASSVGTSGLYEQYF. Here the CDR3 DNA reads TGTGCCAGCAGCGTGGGGACTAGCGGGCTATACGAGCAGTACTTC.

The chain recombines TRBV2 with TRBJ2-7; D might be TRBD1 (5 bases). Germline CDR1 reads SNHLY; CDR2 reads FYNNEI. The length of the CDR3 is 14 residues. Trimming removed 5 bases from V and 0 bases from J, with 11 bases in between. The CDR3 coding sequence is TGTGCCAGCAGTTGGACAACCACCTCCTACGAGCAGTACTTC. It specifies CASSWTTTSYEQYF.

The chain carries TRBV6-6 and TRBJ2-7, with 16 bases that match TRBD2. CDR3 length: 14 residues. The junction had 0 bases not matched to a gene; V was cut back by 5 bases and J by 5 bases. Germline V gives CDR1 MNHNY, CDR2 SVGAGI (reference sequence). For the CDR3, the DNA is TGTGCCAGCAGTGGGACTAGCGGGAGGGACGAGCAGTACTTC. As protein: CASSGTSGRDEQYF.

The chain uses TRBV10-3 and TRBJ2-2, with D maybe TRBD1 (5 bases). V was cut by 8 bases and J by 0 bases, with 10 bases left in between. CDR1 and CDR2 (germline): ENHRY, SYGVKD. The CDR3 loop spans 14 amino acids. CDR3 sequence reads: CAILDRSNTGELFF. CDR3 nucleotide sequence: TGTGCCATCCTCGACAGATCGAACACCGGGGAGCTGTTTTTT.

Written as DNA, the CDR3 is TGTGCCAGCAGCCCAGGGACTTCGACCGGGGAGCTGTTTTTT. Residues: CASSPGTSTGELFF. The chain links TRBV7-3 to TRBJ2-2, with D possibly TRBD2 on 6 matching bases. Per germline, CDR1 SGHTA and CDR2 FQGTGA. The CDR3 covers 14 residues. Trimming pared 5 bases from V and 5 bases from J, leaving 12 bases between.

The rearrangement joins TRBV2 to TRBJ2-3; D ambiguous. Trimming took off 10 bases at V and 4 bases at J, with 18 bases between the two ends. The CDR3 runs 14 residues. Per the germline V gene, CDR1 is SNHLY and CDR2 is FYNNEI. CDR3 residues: CATFPAETADTQYF. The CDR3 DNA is TGTGCCACCTTCCCTGCAGAAACGGCAGATACGCAGTATTTT.

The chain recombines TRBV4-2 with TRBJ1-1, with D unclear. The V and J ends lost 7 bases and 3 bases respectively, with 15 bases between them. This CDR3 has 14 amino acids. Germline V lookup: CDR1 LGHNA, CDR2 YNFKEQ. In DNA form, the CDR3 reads TGTGCCAGCACCCCTCTAGCTTTAGACACTGAAGCTTTCTTT. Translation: CASTPLALDTEAFF.

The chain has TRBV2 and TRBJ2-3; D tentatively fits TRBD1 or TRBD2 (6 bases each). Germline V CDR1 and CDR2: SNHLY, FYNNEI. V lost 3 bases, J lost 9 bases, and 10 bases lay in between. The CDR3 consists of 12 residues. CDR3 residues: CASSDRGRTQYF. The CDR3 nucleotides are TGTGCCAGCAGTGATCGGGGGCGGACGCAGTATTTT.